Only a few counts were recorded for the clone carrying this T cell receptor (beta chain). Antigen: not known. CDR1 and CDR2 from the germline V gene are SNHLY and FYNNEI. CDR3 length: 13 amino acids. The PCR used 60 Vbeta and 13 Jbeta primers. Sequencing used immunoSEQ multiplex PCR; TCRdb keeps in-frame clones, though not all of them. The table records tens of thousands of clones, around 70% of them present only once. This record belongs to a study of cytomegalovirus exposure and HLA in healthy donors. Study-wide findings and caveats: The classifier was said to identify cytomegalovirus status with high specificity and sensitivity. Among the sequence variants, a highly shared cluster was likely an artifact of sequencing. Immune exposure data for these donors was limited to CMV serostatus.

The sequencing input was PBMCs. The receptor comes from a woman aged 25-40 years in good health and CMV-seronegative. This chain joins TRBV2 and TRBJ1-4; 7 bases fit TRBD1. The CDR3 DNA sequence: TGTGCTGGATCGGGACAGACTAATGAAAAACTGTTTTTT. Translated, it gives CAGSGQTNEKLFF.